This record covers a single T cell receptor (beta chain). The assay was immunoSEQ multiplex PCR, and TCRdb's table has in-frame clones only and misses some. The sample includes about 22,000 clones, approximately 80% of them seen just once. V gave up 0 bases and J gave up 6 bases, with 11 bases separating them. Per germline, CDR1 SQVTM and CDR2 ANQGSEA. The CDR3 length is 14 residues. This sample was taken from a study of control samples from healthy donors and cancer patients. The V gene is TRBV29-1, the J gene TRBJ2-2; D remains ambiguous. Sequencing was done on a sample of PBMCs. This receptor was taken from a man aged 55 to 70 with head and neck cancer. CDR3 in DNA: TGCAGCGTTGAAGAAGAGGCGTCGGCCGGGGAGCTGTTTTTT. This gives the protein CSVEEEASAGELFF.